This passage covers 25 T cell receptor beta chains from one sample sequenced in a study of cytomegalovirus exposure and HLA in healthy donors (dated by TCRdb to between 2016 and 2019). The method was the immunoSEQ multiplex PCR assay. For the multiplex PCR, a mixture combining 60 forward primers for TCR Vbeta segments and 13 reverse primers for TCR Jbeta segments was used. What TCRdb holds here is the immuneACCESS table cut down to in-frame rearrangements. Part of the clones is not present; checked against another copy, under half of the missing clones reflect an unresolved V gene, and the others are unexplained. The sample has under 100,000 clones on record, over 70% of them singletons. Of the sample, around 2% is held by the ten largest clones. Sequenced: PBMCs. The origin of the receptors is a boy between 10 and 17 years old in good health and CMV-seronegative.

This chain joins TRBV16 and TRBJ1-2; the match to TRBD1 covers 8 bases. CDR1 is KGHSY and CDR2 is FQNENV in the germline V gene. J lost 8 bases, V lost 4 bases, and 15 bases had no gene match. This CDR3 spans 16 amino acids. The CDR3 here is CASSPQATGGTSGYTF. The CDR3 DNA reads as TGTGCCAGCAGCCCCCAGGCTACAGGGGGTACGTCGGGCTACACCTTC.

The chain has TRBV6-5 and TRBJ1-2; D is ambiguous. The ends were cut back, 2 bases at V and 8 bases at J, with 12 bases in the middle. CDR1 is MNHEY and CDR2 is SVGAGI in the germline V gene. The CDR3 length is 13 residues. CDR3 sequence reads: CASSYGGLGGYTF. Here the CDR3 DNA reads TGTGCCAGCAGTTACGGCGGGCTAGGGGGCTACACCTTC.

The rearrangement joins TRBV28 to TRBJ1-4; D call uncertain. The CDR3 extends over 14 amino acids. The germline gives CDR1 MDHEN, CDR2 SYDVKM. V was trimmed by 6 bases and J by 8 bases, leaving 16 bases between them. The CDR3 loop reads CASRRGSPMEKLFF. The CDR3 DNA follows: TGTGCCAGCAGGCGCGGGTCCCCCATGGAAAAACTGTTTTTT.

The chain uses TRBV6-5 and TRBJ2-5; 7 nucleotides line up with TRBD2. Germline CDR1 and CDR2: MNHEY and SVGAGI. There are 14 residues in the CDR3. Trimming cost V 5 bases and J 4 bases; bases outside gene matches: 7. The CDR3 loop reads CASSRTSDPETQYF. In DNA, the CDR3 is TGTGCCAGCAGTCGTACTAGCGACCCAGAGACCCAGTACTTC.

The chain has TRBV9 and TRBJ2-7; D not certain. Between the trimmed V and J ends, which lost 4 bases and 5 bases, there was a span of 13 bases. This CDR3 has 13 amino acids. CDR1 and CDR2 from the germline V gene are SGDLS and YYNGEE. For the CDR3, the DNA is TGTGCCAGCAGCCCCAGTCCTCCCGACGAGCAGTACTTC. Translating gives CASSPSPPDEQYF. Full variable domain (remainder filled in from reference TRBV9 and TRBJ2-7): DSGVTQTPKHLITATGQRVTLRCSPRSGDLSVYWYQQSLDQGLQFLIQYYNGEERAKGNILERFSAQQFPDLHSELNLSSLELGDSALYFCASSPSPPDEQYFGPGTRLTVT.

This chain links TRBV5-1 with TRBJ1-1; the D gene is possibly TRBD1 (6 bases). The CDR3 totals 16 residues. The germline V gene has CDR1 SGHRS and CDR2 YFSETQ. The V end lost 4 bases, the J end lost 0 bases, and 16 bases lay between the germline ends. The CDR3 spells CASSPVGGRVNTEAFF. CDR3 in DNA: TGCGCCAGCAGCCCGGTAGGGGGACGGGTGAACACTGAAGCTTTCTTT.

The chain joins TRBV28 to TRBJ1-1; a possible D gene is TRBD1 (5 bases). CDR1 is MDHEN and CDR2 is SYDVKM in the germline V gene. The CDR3 covers 17 residues. V was clipped by 2 bases and J by 13 bases, with 29 bases between them. CDR3 loop: CASSLDTGGSPAGGRFF. In nucleotides, the CDR3 is TGTGCCAGCAGTTTAGATACGGGGGGAAGCCCGGCGGGTGGACGTTTCTTT.

The chain is built from TRBV5-6 and TRBJ1-1; D gene uncertain. The CDR3 covers 16 residues. Germline CDR1 and CDR2: SGHDT and YYEEEE. V was shortened by 4 bases and J by 5 bases, with 21 bases between the two germline ends. The CDR3 here is CASSPGESYPSTEAFF. CDR3 bases: TGTGCCAGCAGCCCTGGGGAGTCTTACCCTTCAACTGAAGCTTTCTTT.

This clone occurred once. The gene calls are TRBV4-1 and TRBJ1-2, with D possibly being TRBD1 (5 bases). Per germline, CDR1 MGHRA and CDR2 YSYEKL. V lost 0 bases and J lost 4, with 12 bases in between. The CDR3 is 15 residues long. The CDR3 protein is CASSQDAQGLYGYTF. CDR3 in DNA: TGCGCCAGCAGCCAAGATGCGCAGGGCCTCTATGGCTACACCTTC.

The V gene is TRBV7-6, the J gene TRBJ2-1, with D possibly being TRBD2 (6 bases). CDR3 length equals 15 residues. Per germline, CDR1 SGHVS and CDR2 FNYEAQ. Trimming cost V 5 bases and J 7 bases, with 18 bases left between them. The CDR3 DNA sequence: TGTGCCAGCAGCCTGCGGCGGGACCATCATAATGAGCAGTTCTTC. Its protein product is CASSLRRDHHNEQFF.

The chain links TRBV6-4 to TRBJ1-1; perhaps TRBD1 as D (6 bases). Germline CDR1 MRHNA, CDR2 SNTAGT. Trimming pared 3 bases from V and 6 bases from J, leaving 17 bases between. The CDR3 sequence is 15 residues long. CDR3 nucleotides: TGTGCCAGCAGTGAGCTCGCGGGGGGCGGATCTGAAGCTTTCTTT. Protein: CASSELAGGGSEAFF.

The rearrangement uses TRBV4-3 and TRBJ2-1; 10 bases align to TRBD2. Germline CDR1 and CDR2: LGHNA and YSLEER. This CDR3 contains 16 residues. The trim removed 0 bases at V and 6 bases at J, leaving 5 bases unmatched. The CDR3 nucleotides read TGCGCCAGCAGCCAAGATGCGGGACTAGCGAGCAATGAGCAGTTCTTC. This encodes CASSQDAGLASNEQFF.

This clone was observed a handful of times. The chain links TRBV7-9 to TRBJ2-1, with TRBD2 as a possible D gene (5 bases). The CDR3 covers 15 residues. Germline assignment: CDR1 SEHNR and CDR2 FQNEAQ (reference sequence). V lost 2 bases and J 2 bases, leaving 10 bases between the germline ends. The CDR3 here is CASSLRRAPYNEQFF. CDR3 sequence (DNA): TGTGCCAGCAGCTTACGGCGGGCTCCCTACAATGAGCAGTTCTTC. Complete variable domain (other parts from reference TRBV7-9 and TRBJ2-1): DTGVSQNPRHKITKRGQNVTFRCDPISEHNRLYWYRQTLGQGPEFLTYFQNEAQLEKSRLLSDRFSAERPKGSFSTLEIQRTEQGDSAMYLCASSLRRAPYNEQFFGPGTRLTVL.

A few counts support this clone. CDR3 in amino acids: CASRYRGPKNTEAFF. The CDR3 coding sequence is TGTGCCAGTAGATACAGGGGGCCAAAGAACACTGAAGCTTTCTTT. The rearrangement uses TRBV19 and TRBJ1-1; 9 positions match TRBD1. Germline V gives CDR1 LNHDA, CDR2 SQIVND (reference sequence). Germline trimming cut 6 bases from V and 1 base from J; bases unmatched to any gene: 6. CDR3 length: 15 residues.

J is TRBJ2-5 and V is TRBV5-1, with no clear D. The length of the CDR3 is 12 residues. Trimming removed 2 bases at V and 1 base at J, with 3 bases between. Per the germline V gene, CDR1 is SGHRS and CDR2 is YFSETQ. CDR3 coding DNA: TGCGCCAGCAGCTTTAGCCAAGAGACCCAGTACTTC. It codes for CASSFSQETQYF.

This sequence joins TRBV28 and TRBJ2-7; the D gene is possibly TRBD1 (6 bases). The germline V gene encodes CDR1 MDHEN and CDR2 SYDVKM. The CDR3 totals 12 residues. Trimming cost V 5 bases and J 3 bases, with 8 bases left between them. CDR3 loop: CASSRTDYEQYF. The DNA of the CDR3 is TGTGCCAGCAGTAGGACAGACTACGAGCAGTACTTC. The variable domain in full, completed from reference TRBV28 and TRBJ2-7, reads DVKVTQSSRYLVKRTGEKVFLECVQDMDHENMFWYRQDPGLGLRLIYFSYDVKMKEKGDIPEGYSVSREKKERFSLILESASTNQTSMYLCASSRTDYEQYFGPGTRLTVT.

The rearrangement uses TRBV15 and TRBJ2-1; 10 nucleotides agree with TRBD2. CDR1 and CDR2 from the germline V gene are LNHNV and YYDKDF (reference sequence). With V trimmed by 1 base and J by 8 bases, 8 bases remained unmatched. The CDR3 is 16 amino acids. CDR3: CATSRARTSGTYEQFF. CDR3 nucleotide sequence: TGTGCCACCAGCAGAGCGCGTACTAGCGGGACCTATGAGCAGTTCTTC.

This chain uses TRBV7-8 with TRBJ1-5; 8 bases are shared with TRBD1. Germline CDR1 and CDR2: SGHVS and FQNEAQ. This CDR3 has 14 amino acids. J was trimmed by 0 bases and V by 7 bases; bases with no gene match: 2. The chain's CDR3 is CASTDRGSNQPQHF. DNA of the CDR3: TGTGCCAGCACCGACAGGGGTAGCAATCAGCCCCAGCATTTT.

This clone was counted between two and nine times. The chain uses TRBV28 and TRBJ1-2; a weak D match, TRBD1 (6 bases). The germline V and J ends were trimmed by 4 bases and 5 bases, with 17 bases remaining between them. The CDR3 length is 15 residues. The germline V gene encodes CDR1 MDHEN and CDR2 SYDVKM. The CDR3 bases are TGTGCCAGCAGTTCCCCTAGCAGGGGCTCATATGGCTACACCTTC. Translated, it gives CASSSPSRGSYGYTF.

This CDR3 is CASRFGQTNTEAFF. DNA for the CDR3: TGTGCCAGCAGATTTGGACAGACGAACACTGAAGCTTTCTTT. The chain carries TRBV27 and TRBJ1-1; a weak D match, TRBD1 (6 bases). The CDR3 is 14 amino acids. V shed 6 bases and J shed 1 base, with 12 bases lying between them. CDR1 is MNHEY and CDR2 is SMNVEV in the germline V gene (reference sequence).

Only a few counts were recorded for this clone. This sequence joins TRBV5-1 and TRBJ1-2; TRBD1 matches at 8 bases. Germline CDR1 and CDR2: SGHRS and YFSETQ. Unmatched junction bases numbered 6, after V lost 4 bases and J lost 4 bases. The CDR3 sequence is 14 residues long. As DNA, the CDR3 is TGCGCCAGCAGCCCGGACAGGGACCTCTATGGCTACACCTTC. Encoded protein: CASSPDRDLYGYTF.

This clone was picked up one time. CDR3 sequence: CASSPPGGTAGYTF. The CDR3 nucleotides are TGTGCCAGCAGCCCCCCGGGGGGCACAGCTGGCTACACCTTC. The chain couples TRBV7-2 to TRBJ1-2; a weak D match, TRBD1 (6 bases). V shed 5 bases and J shed 7 bases, with 17 bases lying between them. CDR1 and CDR2 (germline): SGHTA, FQGNSA. The CDR3 has 14 amino acids.

This rearrangement joins TRBV29-1 to TRBJ1-4, with D possibly TRBD1 on 5 matching bases. V was shortened by 4 bases and J by 2 bases, with 8 bases between the two germline ends. This CDR3 is 13 amino acids long. Germline-derived CDR1 and CDR2 are SQVTM and ANQGSEA. DNA for the CDR3: TGCAGCGTTGTGGCAGGGACTAATGAAAAACTGTTTTTT. The encoded protein is CSVVAGTNEKLFF.

The rearrangement links TRBV7-2 to TRBJ2-1; 11 nucleotides line up with TRBD2. The CDR3 is 17 residues long. The V and J ends lost 8 bases and 5 bases, in that order; junction bases with no gene match: 14. CDR1 and CDR2 (germline): SGHTA, FQGNSA. CDR3 in DNA: TGTGCCAGCGGGCTAGCGGGAGGTTATAACCCTAACAATGAGCAGTTCTTC. Translating gives CASGLAGGYNPNNEQFF.

This chain joins TRBV19 and TRBJ1-2; D is undetermined. CDR1 and CDR2 (germline): LNHDA, SQIVND (reference sequence). Between the trimmed V and J ends, which lost 6 bases and 3 bases, there was a span of 8 bases. The CDR3 contains 12 residues. CDR3 amino acids: CASSPADYGYTF. The CDR3 nucleotides read TGTGCCAGTAGCCCCGCGGACTATGGCTACACCTTC.